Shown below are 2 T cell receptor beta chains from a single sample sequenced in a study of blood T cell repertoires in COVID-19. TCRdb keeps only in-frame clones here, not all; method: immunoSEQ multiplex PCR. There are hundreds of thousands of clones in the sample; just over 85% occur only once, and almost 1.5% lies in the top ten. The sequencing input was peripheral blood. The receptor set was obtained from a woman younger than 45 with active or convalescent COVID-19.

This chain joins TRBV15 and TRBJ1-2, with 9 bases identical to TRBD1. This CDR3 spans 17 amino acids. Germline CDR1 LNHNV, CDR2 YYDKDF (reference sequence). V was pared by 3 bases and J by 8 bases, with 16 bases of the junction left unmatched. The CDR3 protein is CATSRIDGDREGSGYTF. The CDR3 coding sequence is TGTGCCACCAGCAGGATTGACGGGGACAGGGAGGGAAGCGGCTACACCTTC.

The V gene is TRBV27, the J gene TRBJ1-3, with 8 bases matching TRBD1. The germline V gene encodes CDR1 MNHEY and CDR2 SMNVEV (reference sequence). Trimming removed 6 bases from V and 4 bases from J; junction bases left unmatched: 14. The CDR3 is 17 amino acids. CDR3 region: CASSDGTGGSGGNTIYF. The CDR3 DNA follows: TGTGCCAGCAGCGATGGGACAGGTGGATCCGGAGGAAACACCATATATTTT.